These 19 T cell receptor beta chains were sequenced from one sample in a study of cytomegalovirus exposure and HLA in healthy donors. The PCR contained 60 Vbeta and 13 Jbeta primers. The data were produced by immunoSEQ multiplex PCR, yet TCRdb's version contains in-frame clones alone and is incomplete. The sample records hundreds of thousands of clones, roughly 70% being singletons. The sample taken for sequencing was PBMCs. The receptors stem from a man aged 40-50 years in good health and CMV-seropositive.

V usage is TRBV19 and J usage is TRBJ2-2, with TRBD2 matching 13 bases. The CDR3 extends over 17 amino acids. The V and J ends lost 5 bases and 3 bases, in that order; junction bases with no gene match: 6. In germline, CDR1 is LNHDA, CDR2 SQIVND (reference sequence). The CDR3 region is CASSPRGLAGDTGELFF. The CDR3 DNA follows: TGTGCCAGTAGTCCTCGAGGACTAGCGGGGGACACCGGGGAGCTGTTTTTT.

This chain links TRBV19 with TRBJ2-7, with 7 bases matching TRBD2. V shed 4 bases and J 2 bases; nucleotides not matched to a gene: 5. Looked up from germline, CDR1 is LNHDA and CDR2 is SQIVND (reference sequence). The length of the CDR3 is 14 residues. This chain's CDR3 is CASSTTSDPYEQYF. As DNA, the CDR3 is TGTGCCAGTAGTACCACTAGCGATCCCTACGAGCAGTACTTC.

This clone was seen only a few times. Given a far larger clone just one base away, this is likely a sequencing read error. Different DNA sequences within this sample yield the same CDR3. The chain has TRBV5-1 and TRBJ1-5; no reliable D call. Germline V gene sequence: CDR1 SGHRS, CDR2 YFSETQ. This CDR3 has 16 residues. The CDR3 sequence: CASSLSPREANQPQHF. The CDR3 DNA is TGCGCTAGCAGCCTATCACCCCGGGAGGCCAATCAGCCCCAGCATTTT.

J is TRBJ2-1 and V is TRBV19; possibly TRBD1 for D (6 bases). Deletions cut 3 bases from V and 6 bases from J, with 12 bases between. CDR3 length equals 14 residues. The germline V gene has CDR1 LNHDA and CDR2 SQIVND (reference sequence). The DNA of the CDR3 is TGTGCCAGTAGTATTATGACAGGTAGCAATGAGCAGTTCTTC. Translated: CASSIMTGSNEQFF. The entire variable domain, with the rest obtained from reference TRBV19 and TRBJ2-1, is as follows: DGGITQSPKYLFRKEGQNVTLSCEQNLNHDAMYWYRQDPGQGLRLIYYSQIVNDFQKGDIAEGYSVSREKKESFPLTVTSAQKNPTAFYLCASSIMTGSNEQFFGPGTRLTVL.

The chain links TRBV6-6 to TRBJ1-5, with TRBD1 matching 7 bases. Germline trimming cut 7 bases from V and 3 bases from J; bases unmatched to any gene: 12. The CDR3 runs to 16 residues. Germline V gene sequence: CDR1 MNHNY, CDR2 SVGAGI (reference sequence). The CDR3 sequence: CASTQRDSALNQPQHF. The CDR3 nucleotides are TGTGCCAGCACCCAAAGGGACAGCGCACTCAATCAGCCCCAGCATTTT.

The J gene is TRBJ1-5, the V gene TRBV23-1; weak D call: TRBD1 (6 bases). TRBV23-1 belongs to the ORF category, with a function that is uncertain. Trimming took off 3 bases at V and 4 bases at J, with 16 bases between the two ends. The length of the CDR3 is 16 residues. In DNA form, the CDR3 reads TGCGCCAGCAGTCATAATCCCCGGGACAAGAATCAGCCCCAGCATTTT. This encodes CASSHNPRDKNQPQHF.

The chain recombines TRBV11-2 with TRBJ2-2; possibly TRBD2 for D (5 bases). Germline CDR1 is SGHAT and CDR2 is FQNNGV. V was trimmed by 5 bases and J by 0 bases, leaving 13 bases between them. CDR3 length equals 16 residues. In nucleotides, the CDR3 is TGTGCCAGCAGCCCAGTGAGGGCCGCGAACACCGGGGAGCTGTTTTTT. Translating it yields CASSPVRAANTGELFF.

This clone was picked up a small number of times. The chain is built from TRBV18 and TRBJ2-1; no definite D call. V shed 3 bases and J shed 4 bases, with 7 bases lying between them. CDR1 is KGHSH and CDR2 is LQKENI in the germline V gene. This CDR3 spans 13 amino acids. Here the CDR3 reads CASSPGSYNEQFF. CDR3 nucleotides: TGTGCCAGCTCACCGGGCTCATACAATGAGCAGTTCTTC.

The sample holds one count of this clone. The chain uses TRBV11-2 and TRBJ2-7; a possible D gene is TRBD1 (5 bases). Germline CDR1 is SGHAT and CDR2 is FQNNGV. The length of the CDR3 is 17 residues. V dropped 4 bases and J dropped 0 bases, with 19 bases sitting between them. Here the CDR3 reads CASSSLPRVGFSYEQYF. In DNA form, the CDR3 reads TGTGCCAGCAGCTCTCTACCCAGGGTTGGGTTCTCCTACGAGCAGTACTTC.

The chain employs TRBV19 and TRBJ2-5; D may be TRBD2 (5 bases). The ends were cut back, 1 base at V and 2 bases at J, with 5 bases in the middle. The length of the CDR3 is 13 residues. Germline V gene lookup returns CDR1 LNHDA and CDR2 SQIVND (reference sequence). The CDR3 nucleotides are TGTGCCAGTAGTATAGCGGGGCAAGAGACCCAGTACTTC. Translating it yields CASSIAGQETQYF.

The chain uses TRBV19 and TRBJ1-5, with D possibly matching TRBD1 (6 bases). From germline, CDR1 is LNHDA and CDR2 SQIVND (reference sequence). The V gene lost 9 bases and the J gene lost 6 bases, with 27 bases spanning the gap. The CDR3 is made up of 17 amino acids. Here the CDR3 reads CASGNGGHRAGIQPQHF. As DNA, the CDR3 is TGTGCCAGCGGGAATGGGGGGCACAGAGCGGGAATTCAGCCCCAGCATTTT.

The chain couples TRBV15 to TRBJ1-2, with TRBD1 identical over 8 bases. This CDR3 spans 13 amino acids. Germline loops: CDR1 LNHNV, CDR2 YYDKDF (reference sequence). V lost 2 bases, J lost 6 bases, and 2 bases stayed unmatched. The CDR3 region is CATSRMTGDGYTF. As DNA, the CDR3 is TGTGCCACCAGCAGAATGACAGGGGATGGCTACACCTTC. The full variable domain, completed using reference TRBV15 and TRBJ1-2, is DAMVIQNPRYQVTQFGKPVTLSCSQTLNHNVMYWYQQKSSQAPKLLFHYYDKDFNNEADTPDNFQSRRPNTSFCFLDIRSPGLGDTAMYLCATSRMTGDGYTFGSGTRLTVV.

The chain uses TRBV2 and TRBJ2-5; D is uncertain. The J call may be incorrect, as the DNA end agrees better with TRBJ2-7. CDR3 length: 10 residues. Germline V lookup: CDR1 SNHLY, CDR2 FYNNEI. The CDR3 region is CASRIYEQYF. As DNA, the CDR3 is TGTGCCAGCAGGATCTACGAGCAGTACTTC.

The rearrangement links TRBV7-8 to TRBJ2-6, with D possibly matching TRBD1 (5 bases). Germline assignment: CDR1 SGHVS and CDR2 FQNEAQ. V lost 0 bases to trimming and J lost 1 base, with 10 bases between them. The CDR3 contains 17 residues. The CDR3 DNA is TGTGCCAGCAGCTTAGCGCAGGGAAGGTCTGGGGCCAACGTCCTGACTTTC. As protein: CASSLAQGRSGANVLTF.

This clone was seen more than once but under ten times. The rearrangement uses TRBV5-6 and TRBJ2-4, with 7 bases identical to TRBD2. CDR1 is SGHDT and CDR2 is YYEEEE in the germline V gene. The CDR3 length is 11 residues. The ends lost 2 bases at V and 13 bases at J; junction bases unmatched: 3. CDR3 sequence: CASSFGGLQYF. CDR3 sequence (DNA): TGTGCCAGCAGCTTCGGGGGACTACAGTACTTC.

The gene calls are TRBV14 and TRBJ2-3, with a weak D call TRBD1 (6 bases). This CDR3 has 14 amino acids. Germline V gene sequence: CDR1 SGHDN, CDR2 FVKESK. V lost 0 bases to trimming and J lost 10 bases, with 14 bases between them. The CDR3 DNA is TGTGCCAGCAGCCAAGATCGCCAGTGGGGGCCGCAGTATTTT. Translating gives CASSQDRQWGPQYF.

This clone was seen just once. V and J are TRBV4-3 and TRBJ2-5; 9 bases agree with TRBD2. The trim removed 5 bases at V and 2 bases at J, leaving 6 bases unmatched. The CDR3 length is 15 residues. Germline V gene data show CDR1 as LGHNA and CDR2 as YSLEER. This CDR3 reads CASSRLAGLQETQYF. CDR3 sequence (DNA): TGCGCCAGCAGCAGGCTAGCGGGGCTACAAGAGACCCAGTACTTC.

The V gene is TRBV29-1, the J gene TRBJ1-2; D is unclear. The germline V and J ends were trimmed by 7 bases and 0 bases, with 21 bases remaining between them. Germline-derived CDR1 and CDR2 are SQVTM and ANQGSEA. CDR3 size: 16 residues. For the CDR3, the DNA is TGCAGCGCAGAAGGTGGCGACGGACTAGCTAACTATGGCTACACCTTC. Its protein is CSAEGGDGLANYGYTF.

The gene calls are TRBV7-9 and TRBJ2-3; weak D call: TRBD1 (6 bases). V shed 5 bases and J shed 2 bases, with 14 bases lying between them. This CDR3 has 15 amino acids. Germline CDR1 reads SEHNR; CDR2 reads FQNEAQ (reference sequence). CDR3 coding DNA: TGTGCCAGCAGCCCTGGGGACACCAACACAGATACGCAGTATTTT. Translation gives CASSPGDTNTDTQYF.